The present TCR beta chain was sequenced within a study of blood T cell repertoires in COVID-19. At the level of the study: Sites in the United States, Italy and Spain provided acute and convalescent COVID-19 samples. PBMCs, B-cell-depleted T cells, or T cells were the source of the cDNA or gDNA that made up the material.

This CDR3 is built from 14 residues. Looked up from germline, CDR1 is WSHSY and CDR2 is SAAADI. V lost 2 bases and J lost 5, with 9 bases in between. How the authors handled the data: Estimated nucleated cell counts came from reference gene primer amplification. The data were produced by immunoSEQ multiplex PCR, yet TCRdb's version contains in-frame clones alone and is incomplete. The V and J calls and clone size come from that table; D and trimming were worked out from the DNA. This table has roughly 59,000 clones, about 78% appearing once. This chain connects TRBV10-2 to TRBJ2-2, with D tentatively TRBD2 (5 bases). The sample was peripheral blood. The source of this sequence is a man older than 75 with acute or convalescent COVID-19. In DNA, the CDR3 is TGCGCCAGCAGTGAGGCTAGCAGTACCGGGGAGCTGTTTTTT. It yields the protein CASSEASSTGELFF.